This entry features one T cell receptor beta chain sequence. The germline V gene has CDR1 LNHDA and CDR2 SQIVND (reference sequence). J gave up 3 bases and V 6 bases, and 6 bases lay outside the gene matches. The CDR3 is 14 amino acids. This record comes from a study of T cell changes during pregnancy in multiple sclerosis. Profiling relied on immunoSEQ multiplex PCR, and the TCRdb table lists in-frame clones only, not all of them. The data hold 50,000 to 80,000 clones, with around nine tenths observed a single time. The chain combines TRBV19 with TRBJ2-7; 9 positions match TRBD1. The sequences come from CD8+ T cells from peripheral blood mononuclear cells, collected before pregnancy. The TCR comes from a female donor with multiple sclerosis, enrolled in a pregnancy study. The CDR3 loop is CASSTWTGDYEQYF. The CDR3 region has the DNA TGTGCCAGTAGCACGTGGACAGGGGACTACGAGCAGTACTTC.